These 10 T cell receptor beta chains were sequenced from one sample in a study of control samples from healthy donors and cancer patients. Using immunoSEQ multiplex PCR, the repertoire was profiled, and TCRdb retains in-frame clones only, with some absent. In the table there are more than 95,000 clones, around nine tenths of which are singletons. The sequenced sample consisted of blood. These receptors were collected from a woman in her sixties or seventies in good health.

J is TRBJ1-5 and V is TRBV19, with D possibly TRBD1 on 5 matching bases. The length of the CDR3 is 13 residues. V lost 5 bases and J lost 11, with 16 bases in between. CDR1 is LNHDA and CDR2 is SQIVND in the germline V gene (reference sequence). This CDR3 reads CASSLGTSAAQHF. The CDR3 nucleotides are TGTGCCAGTAGTCTGGGGACGTCTGCGGCCCAGCATTTT.

The chain couples TRBV4-3 to TRBJ2-7, with TRBD2 identical over 8 bases. CDR1 and CDR2 (germline): LGHNA, YSLEER. The length of the CDR3 is 17 residues. Unmatched junction bases numbered 8, after V lost 1 base and J lost 0 bases. The CDR3 reads CASSQGLASGSSYEQYF. The CDR3 DNA reads as TGCGCCAGCAGCCAAGGGTTGGCTAGCGGGTCCTCCTACGAGCAGTACTTC.

Turning to this clone: The identical CDR3 is also encoded by other nucleotide sequences in the sample. The chain joins TRBV6-5 to TRBJ1-4; 10 bases align to TRBD1. Germline V CDR1 and CDR2: MNHEY, SVGAGI. CDR3 length: 15 residues. The junction had 3 bases not matched to a gene; V was cut back by 0 bases and J by 8 bases. The CDR3, as DNA: TGTGCCAGCAGTTACTCCGGGACAGGGGACGAAAAACTGTTTTTT. Amino acid sequence: CASSYSGTGDEKLFF.

This clone has just one count. The chain employs TRBV29-1 and TRBJ1-1; D is uncertain. Between the trimmed V and J ends, which lost 3 bases and 1 base, there was a span of 12 bases. The CDR3 is made up of 14 amino acids. From germline, CDR1 is SQVTM and CDR2 ANQGSEA. This chain's CDR3 is CSVDHPGQNTEAFF. CDR3 coding DNA: TGCAGCGTTGATCACCCTGGCCAGAACACTGAAGCTTTCTTT.

The V and J genes are TRBV5-4 and TRBJ2-3, with 7 nucleotides matching TRBD1. The CDR3 runs 15 residues. V shed 4 bases, J shed 1 base, and the junction held 6 bases outside the gene matches. Germline lookup yields CDR1 SGHNT and CDR2 YYREEE (reference sequence). The CDR3 DNA is TGTGCCAGCAGCCCAGGACAGGACCGCACAGATACGCAGTATTTT. It specifies CASSPGQDRTDTQYF.

This chain connects TRBV6-5 to TRBJ1-5; D ambiguous. V was clipped by 6 bases and J by 4 bases, with 13 bases between them. The CDR3 is 14 amino acids. In germline, CDR1 is MNHEY, CDR2 SVGAGI. DNA of the CDR3: TGTGCCAGCAGAGGCGGTGGCGGAAATCAGCCCCAGCATTTT. Encoded protein: CASRGGGGNQPQHF.

The chain combines TRBV19 with TRBJ1-3; possible D gene TRBD1, 6 bases. The CDR3 is 13 amino acids. Germline CDR1 and CDR2: LNHDA and SQIVND (reference sequence). Trimming removed 5 bases from V and 5 bases from J, with 10 bases in between. CDR3 nucleotide sequence: TGTGCCAGTAGTCCGGACAGCAGAAACACCATATATTTT. This encodes CASSPDSRNTIYF.

The chain recombines TRBV10-3 with TRBJ2-1; D is perhaps TRBD2 (5 bases). In germline, CDR1 is ENHRY, CDR2 SYGVKD. The CDR3 is 14 amino acids. V lost 4 bases, J lost 5 bases, and 12 bases lay in between. CDR3: CAISVSGNNNEQFF. The DNA for the CDR3 is TGTGCCATCAGTGTATCGGGGAACAACAATGAGCAGTTCTTC.

This chain connects TRBV4-1 to TRBJ1-2; 8 bases map to TRBD1. From germline, CDR1 is MGHRA and CDR2 YSYEKL. The CDR3 covers 13 residues. Trimming cost V 0 bases and J 12 bases; bases outside gene matches: 6. CDR3 in DNA: TGCGCCAGCAGCCAAGAGACAGGGGTGGGTGACACCTTC. It encodes CASSQETGVGDTF.

This sequence joins TRBV5-1 and TRBJ2-7; 9 nucleotides match TRBD1. V trimming: 0 bases; J trimming: 5 bases; junction bases outside the gene matches: 6. Germline CDR1 is SGHRS and CDR2 is YFSETQ. This CDR3 contains 15 residues. The CDR3 region is CASSLVLGQGNEQYF. The CDR3 DNA is TGCGCCAGCAGCTTGGTCCTCGGACAGGGGAACGAGCAGTACTTC. The full variable domain, with the rest looked up from reference TRBV5-1 and TRBJ2-7, is KAGVTQTPRYLIKTRGQQVTLSCSPISGHRSVSWYQQTPGQGLQFLFEYFSETQRNKGNFPGRFSGRQFSNSRSEMNVSTLELGDSALYLCASSLVLGQGNEQYFGPGTRLTVT.